The text below deals with one T cell receptor (beta chain). The antigen remains unidentified. Using its own MiXCR run on the reads, TCRdb lists one record per CDR3 protein. This table has some 110,000 distinct CDR3 sequences, 9.5% to 13% appearing once. This specimen belongs to a study of T cell repertoires in cytomegalovirus infection. Study findings and constraints: Adding up the frequency of public TCR beta families identified people who carried CMV plus the relevant HLA. CMV-specific TCR beta clonotypes restricted by HLA-C dominated the ex vivo response.

This receptor was taken from a human donor in good health (CMV status not recorded). Some clones in this sample may be carry-over from other donors' samples. The sequencing input was PBMCs, sequenced either directly or after in vitro stimulation (not recorded which).

CDR3 residues: CASSGTTGFLSTGELFF. The DNA for the CDR3 is TGTGCCAGTAGTGGGACTACAGGGTTCTTGAGCACCGGGGAGCTGTTTTTT. J is TRBJ2-2 and V is TRBV19; TRBD2 is a possible D gene (7 bases). CDR3 length: 17 residues. The ends were cut back, 5 bases at V and 4 bases at J, with 20 bases in the middle. Germline V gene data show CDR1 as LNHDA and CDR2 as SQIVND (reference sequence). Based on the CDR3 plus reference TRBV19 and TRBJ2-2, the full variable domain is DGGITQSPKYLFRKEGQNVTLSCEQNLNHDAMYWYRQDPGQGLRLIYYSQIVNDFQKGDIAEGYSVSREKKESFPLTVTSAQKNPTAFYLCASSGTTGFLSTGELFFGEGSRLTVL.